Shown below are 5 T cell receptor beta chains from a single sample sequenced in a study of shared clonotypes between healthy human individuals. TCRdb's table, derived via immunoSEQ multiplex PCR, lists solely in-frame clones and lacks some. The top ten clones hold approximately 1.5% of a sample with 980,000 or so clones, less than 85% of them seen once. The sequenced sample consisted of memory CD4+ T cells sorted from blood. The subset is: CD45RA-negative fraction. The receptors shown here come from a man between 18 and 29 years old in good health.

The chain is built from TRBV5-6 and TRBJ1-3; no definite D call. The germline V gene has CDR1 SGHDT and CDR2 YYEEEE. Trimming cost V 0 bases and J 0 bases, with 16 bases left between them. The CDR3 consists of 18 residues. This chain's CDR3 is CASSLVRQERSSGNTIYF. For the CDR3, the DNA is TGTGCCAGCAGCTTGGTTCGTCAGGAGCGGTCCTCTGGAAACACCATATATTTT.

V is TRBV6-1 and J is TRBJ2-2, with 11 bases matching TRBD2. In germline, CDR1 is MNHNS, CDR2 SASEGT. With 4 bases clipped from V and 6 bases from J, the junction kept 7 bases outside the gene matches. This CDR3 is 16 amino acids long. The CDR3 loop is CASSAIPGLAAGELFF. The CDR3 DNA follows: TGTGCCAGCAGTGCAATTCCGGGACTAGCGGCCGGGGAGCTGTTTTTT.

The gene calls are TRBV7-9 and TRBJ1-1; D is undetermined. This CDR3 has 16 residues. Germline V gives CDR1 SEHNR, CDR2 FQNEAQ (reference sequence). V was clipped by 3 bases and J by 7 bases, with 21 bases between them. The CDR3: CASSLKSSAVPREAFF. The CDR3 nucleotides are TGTGCCAGCAGCTTGAAATCGAGTGCGGTTCCTCGTGAAGCTTTCTTT.

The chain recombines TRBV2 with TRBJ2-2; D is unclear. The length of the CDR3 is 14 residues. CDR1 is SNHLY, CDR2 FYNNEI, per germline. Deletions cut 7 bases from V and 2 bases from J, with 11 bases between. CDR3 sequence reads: CASTQDENTGELFF. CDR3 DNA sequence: TGTGCCAGCACTCAGGACGAAAACACCGGGGAGCTGTTTTTT.

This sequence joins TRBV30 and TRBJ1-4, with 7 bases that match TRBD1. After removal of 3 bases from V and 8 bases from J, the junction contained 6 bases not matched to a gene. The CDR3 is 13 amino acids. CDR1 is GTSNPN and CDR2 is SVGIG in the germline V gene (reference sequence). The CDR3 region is CAWSRDSWEKLFF. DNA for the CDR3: TGTGCCTGGAGCAGGGACAGCTGGGAAAAACTGTTTTTT.